Below are 20 T cell receptor beta chains sequenced from a single sample in a study of response to subunit inactivated influenza vaccine. TCRdb recomputed calls from the RT-PCR reads with MiXCR, one row per CDR3 protein. This table has more than 150,000 distinct CDR3 sequences, about 10% appearing once. This specimen consisted of CD8+ T cells sorted from PBMCs, obtained less than 25 months after vaccination. The receptors here all came from a man aged 50 to 75 who received an inactivated influenza vaccine.

CDR3 nucleotides: TGTGCCAGCAGCGCGCCTAGCGGGGGCTACGAGCAGTACTTC. Amino acids: CASSAPSGGYEQYF. The rearrangement uses TRBV7-9 and TRBJ2-7; 10 bases line up with TRBD2. The trim removed 5 bases at V and 3 bases at J, leaving 4 bases unmatched. The CDR3 is 14 amino acids. Germline V CDR1 and CDR2: SEHNR, FQNEAQ (reference sequence).

This clonotype has just a few counts. The chain carries TRBV3-1 and TRBJ2-1, with TRBD2 matching over 11 bases. J lost 4 bases, V lost 4 bases, and 9 bases had no gene match. The CDR3 is made up of 17 amino acids. Germline V CDR1 and CDR2: LGHDT, YNNKEL (reference sequence). The CDR3 loop reads CASSPLGTSGPYNEQFF. DNA of the CDR3: TGTGCCAGCAGCCCCCTGGGGACTAGCGGACCATACAATGAGCAGTTCTTC.

This clonotype was counted a few times. The chain couples TRBV4-1 to TRBJ2-3; D is perhaps TRBD2 (6 bases). The V gene's germline CDR1 is MGHRA and CDR2 YSYEKL. V lost 5 bases, J lost 0 bases, and 15 bases lay in between. The CDR3 runs to 16 residues. The DNA for the CDR3 is TGCGCCAGCAGCTATCACCTTGGGACTAGCACAGATACGCAGTATTTT. It encodes CASSYHLGTSTDTQYF.

This chain joins TRBV12-3 or TRBV12-4 and TRBJ2-3, with 9 nucleotides matching TRBD2. V shed 3 bases and J 2 bases; nucleotides not matched to a gene: 6. The CDR3 has 16 amino acids. CDR3 in DNA: TGTGCCAGCAGTTTCGAGCGGGAGGCCCCCACAGATACGCAGTATTTT. It encodes CASSFEREAPTDTQYF.

This clonotype was counted between two and nine times. CDR3 protein: CASSGGVWSAGRYEQYF. CDR3 DNA: TGTGCCAGCAGTGGAGGAGTTTGGTCGGCGGGACGATACGAGCAGTACTTC. This rearrangement joins TRBV2 to TRBJ2-7; the D gene is possibly TRBD2 (6 bases). V lost 4 bases, J lost 4 bases, and 23 bases lay in between. Germline CDR1 and CDR2: SNHLY and FYNNEI. The CDR3 spans 17 residues.

At least ten counts were recorded for this clonotype. This chain links TRBV5-8 with TRBJ2-5, with unresolved D. There are 15 residues in the CDR3. Germline V gene data show CDR1 as SGHTS and CDR2 as YDEGEE. The ends were cut back, 2 bases at V and 7 bases at J, with 18 bases in the middle. The CDR3 DNA is TGTGCCAGCAGCTTAGGCTTGCCAGGCGAAATGACCCAGTACTTC. The encoded protein is CASSLGLPGEMTQYF.

This clonotype was seen ten or more times. The genes are TRBV24-1 and TRBJ2-1; 10 nucleotides agree with TRBD2. In germline, CDR1 is KGHDR, CDR2 SFDVKD. V dropped 3 bases and J dropped 7; count of bases not matched to a gene: 8. The CDR3 sequence is 16 residues long. The CDR3 loop is CATSDKTSGLRNEQFF. CDR3 in DNA: TGTGCCACCAGTGATAAGACTAGCGGGCTGAGGAATGAGCAGTTCTTC.

This clonotype was recorded at least ten times. The chain is built from TRBV19 and TRBJ2-1; no clear D gene. V was clipped by 1 base and J by 5 bases, with 6 bases between them. CDR3 length equals 13 residues. Germline V gives CDR1 LNHDA, CDR2 SQIVND (reference sequence). In DNA, the CDR3 is TGTGCCAGTAGTATAGGGCTGAACAATGAGCAGTTCTTC. The encoded protein is CASSIGLNNEQFF.

This clonotype was seen a handful of times. The gene calls are TRBV7-6 and TRBJ2-7; 8 bases line up with TRBD1. This CDR3 contains 15 residues. The V segment lost 0 bases and the J segment 3 bases; nucleotides outside the gene matches: 4. Looked up from germline, CDR1 is SGHVS and CDR2 is FNYEAQ. The CDR3 is CASSLAQGALYEQYF. CDR3 sequence (DNA): TGTGCCAGCAGCTTAGCCCAGGGGGCCCTCTACGAGCAGTACTTC.

The chain carries TRBV4-1 and TRBJ2-7; weak D call: TRBD2 (5 bases). CDR3 length equals 12 residues. Germline assignment: CDR1 MGHRA and CDR2 YSYEKL. Deletions cut 0 bases from V and 7 bases from J, with 7 bases between. The CDR3 loop reads CASSQDRREQYF. The CDR3 nucleotides are TGCGCCAGCAGCCAAGACCGGAGGGAGCAGTACTTC.

The gene calls are TRBV30 and TRBJ2-6; D unresolved. Trimming stripped 1 base from V and 3 bases from J, with 4 bases between. CDR1 and CDR2 from the germline V gene are GTSNPN and SVGIG (reference sequence). This CDR3 is 13 amino acids long. CDR3 region: CAWSGSGANVLTF. In nucleotides, the CDR3 is TGTGCCTGGAGTGGGAGTGGGGCCAACGTCCTGACTTTC.

The CDR3 loop reads CASSQVLSLGTGVYEQYF. CDR3 bases: TGCGCCAGCAGCCAAGTATTAAGTCTCGGGACAGGGGTCTACGAGCAGTACTTC. The J gene is TRBJ2-7, the V gene TRBV4-3; 10 bases fit TRBD1. The germline V gene has CDR1 LGHNA and CDR2 YSLEER. CDR3 size: 18 residues. The V and J ends lost 1 base and 3 bases, in that order; junction bases with no gene match: 12.

The chain links TRBV20-1 to TRBJ2-1; D possibly corresponds to TRBD2 (6 bases). The V end was cut by 3 bases, the J end by 6 bases, with 9 bases between. The CDR3 has 12 residues. CDR1 is DFQATT and CDR2 is SNEGSKA in the germline V gene (reference sequence). DNA for the CDR3: TGCAGTGCTAGTTGGGGGGTCAATGAGCAGTTCTTC. Translation: CSASWGVNEQFF.

The chain uses TRBV20-1 and TRBJ2-7; D remains unclear. The CDR3 covers 14 residues. The V and J ends lost 3 bases and 6 bases respectively, with 18 bases between them. Germline V CDR1 and CDR2: DFQATT, SNEGSKA (reference sequence). The CDR3 sequence is CSASSGRWVVEQYF. The DNA of the CDR3 is TGCAGTGCTAGTTCTGGGCGATGGGTGGTCGAGCAGTACTTC.

This clonotype was seen ten or more times. The chain recombines TRBV29-1 with TRBJ2-5, with D perhaps TRBD2 (7 bases). The CDR3 spans 16 residues. From germline, CDR1 is SQVTM and CDR2 ANQGSEA. The V and J ends lost 2 bases and 0 bases respectively, with 16 bases between them. CDR3 residues: CSVEWVRGPHQETQYF. CDR3 nucleotide sequence: TGCAGCGTTGAATGGGTGCGGGGGCCACACCAAGAGACCCAGTACTTC. Complete variable domain (other parts from reference TRBV29-1 and TRBJ2-5): SAVISQKPSRDICQRGTSLTIQCQVDSQVTMMFWYRQQPGQSLTLIATANQGSEATYESGFVIDKFPISRPNLTFSTLTVSNMSPEDSSIYLCSVEWVRGPHQETQYFGPGTRLLVL.

This clonotype came up a few times. The V and J genes are TRBV12-3 or TRBV12-4 and TRBJ2-1, with 7 bases fitting TRBD1. The ends lost 6 bases at V and 6 bases at J; junction bases unmatched: 5. The CDR3 is made up of 13 amino acids. CDR3: CASSPQGCNEQFF. In nucleotides, the CDR3 is TGTGCCAGCAGCCCACAGGGGTGCAATGAGCAGTTCTTC.

CDR3 nucleotides: TGTGCCAGCAGTGCACCCGGGACAGGGGCTTCTTTTTACGGCTACACCTTC. This gives the protein CASSAPGTGASFYGYTF. The chain is built from TRBV6-2 or TRBV6-3 and TRBJ1-2; 10 nucleotides line up with TRBD1. The length of the CDR3 is 17 residues. Trimming removed 5 bases from V and 8 bases from J; junction bases left unmatched: 17. CDR1 is MNHEY, CDR2 SVGEGT, per germline.

This clonotype was counted many times. This chain connects TRBV12-3 or TRBV12-4 to TRBJ2-1; D call uncertain. Trimming pared 5 bases from V and 6 bases from J, leaving 8 bases between. This CDR3 is 12 amino acids long. This CDR3 reads CASSQNGNEQFF. In nucleotides, the CDR3 is TGTGCCAGCAGTCAAAACGGCAATGAGCAGTTCTTC.

This chain links TRBV28 with TRBJ2-1; no definite D call. The germline V gene encodes CDR1 MDHEN and CDR2 SYDVKM. The V and J ends lost 7 bases and 4 bases respectively, with 14 bases between them. The CDR3 spans 14 residues. CDR3 loop: CASTTGVGYNEQFF. Here the CDR3 DNA reads TGTGCCAGCACCACGGGCGTGGGGTACAATGAGCAGTTCTTC.

This clonotype was observed a few times. The V and J genes are TRBV7-9 and TRBJ2-7; a weak D match, TRBD2 (5 bases). The V gene lost 11 bases and the J gene lost 0 bases, with 17 bases spanning the gap. Germline CDR1 SEHNR, CDR2 FQNEAQ (reference sequence). The CDR3 spans 14 residues. This chain's CDR3 is CAVTRPEGSYEQYF. CDR3 DNA sequence: TGTGCCGTTACCCGGCCAGAGGGCTCCTACGAGCAGTACTTC.